These T cell receptor beta chains were read from a single sample in a study of patients and donors after allogeneic stem cell transplantation. TCRdb re-called the RT-PCR reads through MiXCR, storing one row per CDR3 protein. The sample has approximately 200,000 distinct CDR3 sequences; 35% to 45% are singletons. Sample: blood, either unsorted or a sorted T cell fraction (not recorded which). These receptors came from a human donor who was either an allogeneic HSCT recipient or a stem cell or donor lymphocyte infusion donor (not recorded which). It is not recorded whose cells these are; they may come from a transplant donor. The CDR3 runs from the conserved cysteine through the conserved F or W. The D gene is left open where the match is weak. Clone size is given for some rows only: seen once, a few or many times, or a class if the clone is expanded.

d_gene: -
v_gene: TRBV7-9
j_gene: TRBJ2-3
abundance: few
CDR3aa: CASSSTRPDTQYF
CDR3nt: TGTGCCAGCAGCTCGACGCGGCCAGATACGCAGTATTTT

d_gene: -
v_gene: TRBV12-3/TRBV12-4
j_gene: TRBJ1-2
abundance: -
CDR3aa: CASSPRRRWSGYTF
CDR3nt: TGTGCCAGCAGTCCCAGACGGAGATGGAGTGGCTACACCTTC

d_gene: TRBD2
v_gene: TRBV12-3/TRBV12-4
j_gene: TRBJ2-3
abundance: -
CDR3aa: CASSAGLAGDTQYF
CDR3nt: TGTGCCAGCAGTGCCGGACTAGCGGGGGATACGCAGTATTTT

d_gene: -
v_gene: TRBV19
j_gene: TRBJ2-2
abundance: -
CDR3aa: CASRQGFNTGELFF
CDR3nt: TGTGCCAGTAGGCAGGGGTTCAACACCGGGGAGCTGTTTTTT

d_gene: -
v_gene: TRBV4-3
j_gene: TRBJ1-3
abundance: -
CDR3aa: CASSQDVGTYTIYF
CDR3nt: TGCGCCAGCAGCCAAGATGTAGGGACATACACCATATATTTT

d_gene: -
v_gene: TRBV6-5
j_gene: TRBJ1-2
abundance: -
CDR3aa: CASSVEGYGYGYTF
CDR3nt: TGTGCCAGCAGTGTGGAGGGTTATGGCTATGGCTACACCTTC

d_gene: TRBD1
v_gene: TRBV25-1
j_gene: TRBJ1-5
abundance: few
CDR3aa: CASSEWGQGSNQPQHF
CDR3nt: TGTGCCAGCAGTGAATGGGGACAGGGCTCCAATCAGCCCCAGCATTTT

d_gene: TRBD1
v_gene: TRBV4-2
j_gene: TRBJ1-5
abundance: -
CDR3aa: CASSQANRGQLHHSNQPQHF
CDR3nt: TGTGCCAGCAGCCAAGCGAACAGGGGGCAGCTTCACCATAGCAATCAGCCCCAGCATTTT

d_gene: -
v_gene: TRBV2
j_gene: TRBJ1-6
abundance: -
CDR3aa: CASQGTYNSPLHF
CDR3nt: TGTGCCAGCCAGGGAACCTATAATTCACCCCTCCACTTT

d_gene: -
v_gene: TRBV5-1
j_gene: TRBJ2-7
abundance: once
CDR3aa: CASSLAGHSEQYF
CDR3nt: TGCGCCAGCAGCTTGGCCGGCCATTCCGAACAGTACTTC

d_gene: TRBD2
v_gene: TRBV24-1
j_gene: TRBJ2-1
abundance: -
CDR3aa: CATSAWTSGGPEQFF
CDR3nt: TGTGCCACCAGTGCCTGGACTAGCGGGGGGCCGGAGCAGTTCTTC

d_gene: -
v_gene: TRBV5-1
j_gene: TRBJ1-2
abundance: -
CDR3aa: CASSDTGTRENYGYTF
CDR3nt: TGCGCCAGCAGCGACACCGGGACACGGGAGAACTATGGCTACACCTTC

d_gene: -
v_gene: TRBV20-1
j_gene: TRBJ1-1
abundance: few
CDR3aa: CSARDRAGWNTEAFF
CDR3nt: TGCAGTGCTAGAGATCGGGCAGGTTGGAACACTGAAGCTTTCTTT

d_gene: -
v_gene: TRBV20-1
j_gene: TRBJ1-2
abundance: -
CDR3aa: CSARDQGDGYTF
CDR3nt: TGCAGTGCTAGAGATCAGGGTGATGGCTACACCTTC

d_gene: TRBD1
v_gene: TRBV5-1
j_gene: TRBJ1-1
abundance: -
CDR3aa: CASSPGQGVTEAFF
CDR3nt: TGCGCCAGCAGCCCGGGACAGGGGGTGACTGAAGCTTTCTTT

d_gene: -
v_gene: TRBV7-2
j_gene: TRBJ1-6
abundance: few
CDR3aa: CASSLLIGGSYNSPLHF
CDR3nt: TGTGCCAGCAGCTTACTTATCGGGGGCTCCTATAATTCACCCCTCCACTTT

d_gene: -
v_gene: TRBV20-1
j_gene: TRBJ1-4
abundance: -
CDR3aa: CSARDGGSSEKLFF
CDR3nt: TGCAGTGCTAGAGATGGCGGGTCAAGTGAAAAACTGTTTTTT

d_gene: -
v_gene: TRBV11-1
j_gene: TRBJ2-1
abundance: -
CDR3aa: CASSPYQGVFNEQFF
CDR3nt: TGTGCCAGCAGCCCCTACCAAGGGGTATTCAATGAGCAGTTCTTC

d_gene: -
v_gene: TRBV9
j_gene: TRBJ1-1
abundance: -
CDR3aa: CASSVGIGPGTEAFF
CDR3nt: TGTGCCAGCAGCGTAGGTATAGGCCCAGGCACTGAAGCTTTCTTT

d_gene: -
v_gene: TRBV28
j_gene: TRBJ1-2
abundance: -
CDR3aa: CASSFTRGDRYGYTF
CDR3nt: TGTGCCAGCAGTTTTACGAGAGGGGACCGCTATGGCTACACCTTC